The 12 T cell receptor beta chains presented below share a single source sample, sequenced in a study of blood T cell repertoires in COVID-19. Profiled with immunoSEQ multiplex PCR; TCRdb holds only in-frame clones, not every one. Here the sample spans roughly 250,000 clones, roughly 90% being singletons. The sample taken for sequencing was PBMCs or T cells enriched from blood (not recorded which). Every receptor here comes from a woman between 25 and 40 years old with acute COVID-19.

Remarks on this clone: Mismatch with germline at one junction end may stem from a read error. V and J are TRBV28 and TRBJ2-7, with 8 nucleotides matching TRBD2. This CDR3 is built from 15 residues. CDR1 and CDR2 from the germline V gene are MDHEN and SYDVKM. The CDR3 reads CASSYPHLVSGGTHF. The CDR3 DNA reads TGTGCCAGCAGTTACCCTCACTTAGTAAGCGGGGGTACCCACTTC.

This sequence joins TRBV30 and TRBJ2-7; 10 bases are shared with TRBD1. CDR1 and CDR2 from the germline V gene are GTSNPN and SVGIG (reference sequence). The CDR3 extends over 12 amino acids. The V and J ends lost 7 bases and 4 bases, in that order; junction bases with no gene match: 4. The CDR3 here is CALDRGSYEQYF. CDR3 DNA sequence: TGTGCCTTGGACAGGGGGAGTTACGAGCAGTACTTC.

The V and J genes are TRBV5-1 and TRBJ2-3; 9 bases are a match to TRBD2. The CDR3 sequence is 15 residues long. Losses at the gene ends were 1 base for V and 5 bases for J; bases not matched to a gene: 5. Per germline, CDR1 SGHRS and CDR2 YFSETQ. CDR3 coding DNA: TGCGCCAGCAGCTTGCAGCGGGGGGAAGGAGATACGCAGTATTTT. Its translation: CASSLQRGEGDTQYF.

The chain joins TRBV28 to TRBJ1-2; 7 positions match TRBD1. The CDR3 length is 15 residues. V shed 2 bases, J shed 7 bases, and the junction held 10 bases outside the gene matches. Germline lookup yields CDR1 MDHEN and CDR2 SYDVKM. In DNA, the CDR3 is TGTGCCAGCAGTTTAGAACAGGGGATTATTGGTGGCTACACCTTC. Translating it yields CASSLEQGIIGGYTF.

The chain is built from TRBV28 and TRBJ1-5; the match to TRBD1 covers 9 bases. Germline CDR1 and CDR2: MDHEN and SYDVKM. The junction had 10 bases not matched to a gene; V was cut back by 4 bases and J by 9 bases. The CDR3 runs to 15 residues. In DNA, the CDR3 is TGTGCCAGCAGTTCCCCCGGGACAGGGTATCCGCCCCAGCATTTT. Its protein product is CASSSPGTGYPPQHF.

The rearrangement joins TRBV28 to TRBJ2-1, with D maybe TRBD2 (6 bases). V was clipped by 6 bases and J by 8 bases, with 17 bases between them. Looked up from germline, CDR1 is MDHEN and CDR2 is SYDVKM. The CDR3 is made up of 14 amino acids. In DNA form, the CDR3 reads TGTGCCAGCAGGCGGGACTCCTCTAGGGATGAGCAGTTCTTC. Protein product: CASRRDSSRDEQFF.

The table lists this clone with a count of one. The CDR3 region has the DNA TGTGCCAGCAGTTTGGGACAGGGGATTGGAGATACGCAGTATTTT. Translating gives CASSLGQGIGDTQYF. The rearrangement links TRBV2 to TRBJ2-3; 10 bases line up with TRBD1. V lost 5 bases, J lost 5 bases, and 7 bases stayed unmatched. CDR1 is SNHLY and CDR2 is FYNNEI in the germline V gene. This CDR3 is built from 15 residues.

The chain employs TRBV13 and TRBJ2-1; TRBD2 matches at 8 bases. This CDR3 has 13 amino acids. CDR1 and CDR2 from the germline V gene are PRHDT and FYEKMQ (reference sequence). The J segment lost 10 bases and the V segment lost 3 bases, leaving 5 bases of the junction unmatched. DNA for the CDR3: TGTGCCAGCAGCTTCGGACTAGCACGCGAGCAGTTCTTC. Translating gives CASSFGLAREQFF.

Here the CDR3 reads CASSSQRTSGKETQYF. The CDR3 nucleotides are TGTGCCAGCAGTTCACAAAGGACTAGCGGAAAAGAGACCCAGTACTTC. This chain links TRBV7-9 with TRBJ2-5, with 10 nucleotides matching TRBD2. The germline gives CDR1 SEHNR, CDR2 FQNEAQ (reference sequence). The CDR3 consists of 16 residues. V was pared by 6 bases and J by 3 bases, with 10 bases of the junction left unmatched.

The chain carries TRBV10-3 and TRBJ1-1; D not certain. The CDR3 extends over 13 amino acids. The germline V and J ends were trimmed by 7 bases and 3 bases, with 12 bases remaining between them. Germline V gene data show CDR1 as ENHRY and CDR2 as SYGVKD. The CDR3 here is CAITGEGDTEAFF. In DNA, the CDR3 is TGTGCCATCACCGGGGAGGGAGACACTGAAGCTTTCTTT.

J is TRBJ1-4 and V is TRBV4-3; maybe TRBD1 (5 bases). Deletions cut 4 bases from V and 8 bases from J, with 11 bases between. The CDR3 extends over 13 amino acids. The germline gives CDR1 LGHNA, CDR2 YSLEER. In DNA, the CDR3 is TGCGCCAGCAGCCTGGGGGAGGGGGAAAAACTGTTTTTT. Amino acids: CASSLGEGEKLFF.

This clone was detected only a few times. The chain recombines TRBV6-5 with TRBJ1-6, with D possibly matching TRBD1 (6 bases). The CDR3 length is 15 residues. Germline CDR1 MNHEY, CDR2 SVGAGI. The germline V and J ends were trimmed by 4 bases and 7 bases, with 14 bases remaining between them. DNA of the CDR3: TGTGCCAGCAGTTTTCTGCAGGGGTTCAATTCACCCCTCCACTTT. Translated: CASSFLQGFNSPLHF.